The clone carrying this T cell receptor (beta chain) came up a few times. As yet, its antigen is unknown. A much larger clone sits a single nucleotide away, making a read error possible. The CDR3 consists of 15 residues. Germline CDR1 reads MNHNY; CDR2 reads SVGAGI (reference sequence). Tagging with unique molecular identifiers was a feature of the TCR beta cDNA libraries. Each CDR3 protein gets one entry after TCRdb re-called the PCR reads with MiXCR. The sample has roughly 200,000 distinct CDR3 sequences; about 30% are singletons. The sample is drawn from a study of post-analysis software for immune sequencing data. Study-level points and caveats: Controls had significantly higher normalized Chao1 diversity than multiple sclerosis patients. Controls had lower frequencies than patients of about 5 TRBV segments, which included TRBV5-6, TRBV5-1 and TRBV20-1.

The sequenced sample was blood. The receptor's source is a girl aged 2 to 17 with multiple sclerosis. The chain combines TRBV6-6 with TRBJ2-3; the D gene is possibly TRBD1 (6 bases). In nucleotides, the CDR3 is TGTGCCAGCAGTTATGTGGGACAAAGGGGAGATGCGCAGTATTTT. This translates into CASSYVGQRGDAQYF.